A selection of T cell receptor beta chains follows, all from one sample in a study of cytomegalovirus exposure and HLA in healthy donors. The protocol was immunoSEQ multiplex PCR, while the TCRdb copy is restricted to in-frame clones and leaves out a portion. This sample has around 100,000 clones, with 79% found just once. Sequencing was carried out using PBMCs. These receptors all stem from a woman aged 40 to 50 in good health and CMV-seronegative. Both conserved end residues are part of each CDR3. D genes are given only for firm matches. Some rows mark clone size as missing; the rest say once, few, many or name a class of expanded clone.

clone size: -
D gene: -
V gene: TRBV2
J gene: TRBJ2-7
CDR3 DNA: TGTGCCAGCAGTGGCTCCTACGAGCAGTACTTC
CDR3 protein: CASSGSYEQYF

clone size: -
D gene: -
V gene: TRBV7-9
J gene: TRBJ1-1
CDR3 DNA: TGTTCCTCAACAGGAACCACCATGAACACTGAAGCTTTCTTT
CDR3 protein: CSSTGTTMNTEAFF

clone size: once
D gene: TRBD1
V gene: TRBV14
J gene: TRBJ1-1
CDR3 DNA: TGTGCCAGCAGCCACTGGGGCAGGGGGAGCGCTGAAGCTTTCTTT
CDR3 protein: CASSHWGRGSAEAFF

clone size: few
D gene: TRBD1
V gene: TRBV11-2
J gene: TRBJ1-4
CDR3 DNA: TGTGCCAGCAGCTTAAGTGGGACAGGGCAGAGGGAAAAACTGTTTTTT
CDR3 protein: CASSLSGTGQREKLFF

clone size: -
D gene: -
V gene: TRBV30
J gene: TRBJ2-7
CDR3 DNA: TGTGCCTGGGGGCAGGCAGGGACCTACGAGCAGTACTTC
CDR3 protein: CAWGQAGTYEQYF

clone size: -
D gene: TRBD2
V gene: TRBV7-8
J gene: TRBJ2-1
CDR3 DNA: TGTGCCAGCAGCTTATCGGGACTAGCTACTAACAATGAGCAGTTCTTC
CDR3 protein: CASSLSGLATNNEQFF

clone size: -
D gene: TRBD1
V gene: TRBV25-1
J gene: TRBJ1-1
CDR3 DNA: TGTGCCAGCAGTGACGACAGGGGGAACACTGAAGCTTTCTTT
CDR3 protein: CASSDDRGNTEAFF

clone size: -
D gene: -
V gene: TRBV7-2
J gene: TRBJ2-5
CDR3 DNA: TGTGCCAGCAGCCTAACGGTGAGGGAGACCCAGTACTTC
CDR3 protein: CASSLTVRETQYF

clone size: -
D gene: -
V gene: TRBV10-2
J gene: TRBJ1-2
CDR3 DNA: TGCGCCAGCAGTGAGTCAGCGTTAAGAGGCTATGGCTACACCTTC
CDR3 protein: CASSESALRGYGYTF

clone size: -
D gene: TRBD1
V gene: TRBV5-4
J gene: TRBJ2-7
CDR3 DNA: TGTGCCAGCAGCTTGAAACAGGGGAGCGACGAGCAGTACTTC
CDR3 protein: CASSLKQGSDEQYF

clone size: -
D gene: TRBD1
V gene: TRBV18
J gene: TRBJ1-2
CDR3 DNA: TGTGCCAGCTCACCAGACAGGGATCCCCTCTTCTATGGCTACACCTTC
CDR3 protein: CASSPDRDPLFYGYTF

clone size: few
D gene: -
V gene: TRBV10-1
J gene: TRBJ1-1
CDR3 DNA: TGCGCCAGCAGCGCGGGGGCGATAAACGAAGCTTTCTTT
CDR3 protein: CASSAGAINEAFF

clone size: -
D gene: -
V gene: TRBV6-1
J gene: TRBJ2-7
CDR3 DNA: TGTGCCAGCCTCCCGGCAGGGTCGAGGTACGAGCAGTACTTC
CDR3 protein: CASLPAGSRYEQYF

clone size: -
D gene: -
V gene: TRBV6-4
J gene: TRBJ2-1
CDR3 DNA: TGTGCCAGCAGCCCCAATTGGGGTCTAGCTGAGGAGCAGTTCTTC
CDR3 protein: CASSPNWGLAEEQFF

clone size: -
D gene: TRBD1
V gene: TRBV19
J gene: TRBJ1-2
CDR3 DNA: TGTGCCAGTAGCCCCCGGGACAGCTCCTATGGCTACACCTTC
CDR3 protein: CASSPRDSSYGYTF

clone size: few
D gene: TRBD1
V gene: TRBV30
J gene: TRBJ1-1
CDR3 DNA: TGTGCCACGGACCCTCAGGGGGCCACTGAAGCTTTCTTT
CDR3 protein: CATDPQGATEAFF

clone size: -
D gene: TRBD2
V gene: TRBV27
J gene: TRBJ2-2
CDR3 DNA: TGTGCCAGCAGCCAGCGGGAGGTTTTGAACACCGGGGAGCTGTTTTTT
CDR3 protein: CASSQREVLNTGELFF